The source of this T cell receptor (beta chain) is a study of blood T cell repertoires in COVID-19. The CDR3 is made up of 13 amino acids. From germline, CDR1 is LNHDA and CDR2 SQIVND (reference sequence). V dropped 3 bases and J dropped 7 bases, with 12 bases sitting between them. This clone was counted a single time. Using immunoSEQ multiplex PCR, the repertoire was profiled, and TCRdb retains in-frame clones only, with some absent. This table has 50,000 or so clones, nearly 90% appearing once. The chain combines TRBV19 with TRBJ2-5, with D perhaps matching TRBD1 (6 bases). The receptor was derived from a man in his 60s with active COVID-19. Material for sequencing was peripheral blood. The CDR3 is CASSIPLGGTQYF. The CDR3 region has the DNA TGTGCCAGTAGTATCCCTTTAGGGGGGACCCAGTACTTC.